Here is one TCR beta chain with its context. Its antigen is as yet unknown. TCRdb ran MiXCR on the RT-PCR reads and lists one entry per CDR3 protein. Of fewer than 800,000 distinct CDR3 sequences listed, around 14% are singletons. V lost 3 bases, J lost 4 bases, and 18 bases lay in between. The CDR3 spans 16 residues. Germline V gene sequence: CDR1 SGHTA, CDR2 FQGNSA. This sample is drawn from a study of response to subunit inactivated influenza vaccine. Findings of the study overall: The authors put forward the suggestion that each seasonal influenza vaccination may bring in only a limited number of new T cells.

V and J are TRBV7-2 and TRBJ1-1; TRBD1 is a possible D gene (6 bases). The source is a man aged 50 to 59 who received an inactivated influenza vaccine. Sequenced here: PBMCs from blood, sampled about 12 days after vaccination. CDR3 amino acids: CASSLRGTLKVTEAFF. The CDR3 region has the DNA TGTGCCAGCAGCTTGAGGGGGACTCTTAAGGTCACTGAAGCTTTCTTT. The full variable domain, its missing parts supplied by reference TRBV7-2 and TRBJ1-1, is GAGVSQSPSNKVTEKGKDVELRCDPISGHTALYWYRQSLGQGLEFLIYFQGNSAPDKSGLPSDRFSAERTGGSVSTLTIQRTQQEDSAVYLCASSLRGTLKVTEAFFGQGTRLTVV.